This TCR beta chain derives from a study of type 1 and type 2 diabetes patients. CDR1 is WNHNN, CDR2 SYGVQD, per germline (reference sequence). Trimming removed 2 bases from V and 9 bases from J, with 11 bases in between. CDR3 length: 14 amino acids. This clonotype was counted many times. PCR was run on genomic DNA. Amplification of the beta chain CDR3 used 30 forward and 13 reverse multiplex primers. TCRdb analysed the multiplex PCR reads with MiXCR anew, one entry per CDR3 protein. The top ten clones hold roughly 15% of a sample with approximately 260,000 distinct CDR3 sequences, 40% to 50% of them seen once. Donors had no other autoimmune disease or infection in four weeks.

Sequencing input: peripheral blood mononuclear cells (PBMCs). The clonotype was recovered from a man younger than 35 with type 2 diabetes. The chain recombines TRBV10-1 with TRBJ1-6; D gene ambiguous. CDR3 in DNA: TGCGCCAGCAGTGAGAATCCGTGGGGTTCACCCCTCCACTTT. This codes for CASSENPWGSPLHF.